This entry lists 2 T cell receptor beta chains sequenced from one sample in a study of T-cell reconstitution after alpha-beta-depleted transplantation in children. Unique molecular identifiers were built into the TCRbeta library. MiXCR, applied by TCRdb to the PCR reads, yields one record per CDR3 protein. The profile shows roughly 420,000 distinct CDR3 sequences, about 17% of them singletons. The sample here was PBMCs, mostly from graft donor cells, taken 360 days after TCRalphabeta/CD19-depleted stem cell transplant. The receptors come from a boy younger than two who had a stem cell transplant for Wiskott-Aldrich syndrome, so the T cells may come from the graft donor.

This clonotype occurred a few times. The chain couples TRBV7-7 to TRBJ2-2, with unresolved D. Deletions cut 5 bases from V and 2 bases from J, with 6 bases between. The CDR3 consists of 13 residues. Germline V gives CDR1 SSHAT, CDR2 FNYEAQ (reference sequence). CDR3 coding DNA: TGTGCCAGCAGCGTTGTAAACACCGGGGAGCTGTTTTTT. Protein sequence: CASSVVNTGELFF. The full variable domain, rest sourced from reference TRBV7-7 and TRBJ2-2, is GAGVSQSPRYKVTKRGQDVTLRCDPISSHATLYWYQQALGQGPEFLTYFNYEAQPDKSGLPSDRFSAERPEGSISTLTIQRTEQRDSAMYRCASSVVNTGELFFGEGSRLTVL.

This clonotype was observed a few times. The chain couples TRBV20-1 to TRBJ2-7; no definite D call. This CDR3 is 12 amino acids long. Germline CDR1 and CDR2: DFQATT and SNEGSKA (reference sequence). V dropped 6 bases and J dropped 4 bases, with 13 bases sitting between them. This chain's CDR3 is CSAPDRLYEQYF. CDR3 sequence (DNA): TGCAGTGCACCGGACCGCCTTTACGAGCAGTACTTC.